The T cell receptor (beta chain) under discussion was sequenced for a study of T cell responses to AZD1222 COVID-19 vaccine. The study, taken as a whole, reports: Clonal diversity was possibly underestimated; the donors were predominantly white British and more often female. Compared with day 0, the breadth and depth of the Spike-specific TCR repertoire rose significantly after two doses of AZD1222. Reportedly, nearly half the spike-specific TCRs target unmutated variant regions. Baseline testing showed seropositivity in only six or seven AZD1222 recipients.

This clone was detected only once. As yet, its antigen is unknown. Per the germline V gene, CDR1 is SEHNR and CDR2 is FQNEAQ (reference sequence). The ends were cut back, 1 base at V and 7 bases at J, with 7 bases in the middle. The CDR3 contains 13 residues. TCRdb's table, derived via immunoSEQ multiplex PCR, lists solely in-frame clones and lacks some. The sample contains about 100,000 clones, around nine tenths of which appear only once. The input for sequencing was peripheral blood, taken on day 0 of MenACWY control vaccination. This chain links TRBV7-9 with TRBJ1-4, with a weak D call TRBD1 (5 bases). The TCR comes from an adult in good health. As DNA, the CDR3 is TGTGCCAGCAGCTTAGGGGGGAGTGAAAAACTGTTTTTT. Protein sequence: CASSLGGSEKLFF.